This T cell receptor (beta chain) was captured in a study of blood T cell repertoires in COVID-19. The CDR3 has 15 residues. Germline V lookup: CDR1 SGHVS, CDR2 FNYEAQ. The ends lost 2 bases at V and 0 bases at J; junction bases unmatched: 2. Generated by immunoSEQ multiplex PCR, the TCRdb table keeps only in-frame clones and is missing some. This sample has about 43,000 clones, with around 80% found just once. This TCR was sampled from a woman aged 60-75 years with acute or convalescent COVID-19. Sequencing was performed on peripheral blood. The V gene is TRBV7-6, the J gene TRBJ1-1; 8 bases map to TRBD1. The CDR3 here is CASSLQGAVNTEAFF. The CDR3 DNA follows: TGTGCCAGCAGCTTACAGGGGGCAGTGAACACTGAAGCTTTCTTT.